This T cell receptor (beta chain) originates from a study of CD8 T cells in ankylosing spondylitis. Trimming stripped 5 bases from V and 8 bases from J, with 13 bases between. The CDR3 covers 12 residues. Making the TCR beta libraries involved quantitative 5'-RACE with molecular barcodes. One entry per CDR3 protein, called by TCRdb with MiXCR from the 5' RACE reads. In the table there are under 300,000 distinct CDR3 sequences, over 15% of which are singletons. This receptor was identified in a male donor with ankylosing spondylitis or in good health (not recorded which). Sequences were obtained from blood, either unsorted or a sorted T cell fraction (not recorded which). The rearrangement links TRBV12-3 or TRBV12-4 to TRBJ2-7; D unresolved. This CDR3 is CASSIPGFQQYF. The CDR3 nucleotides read TGTGCCAGCAGTATACCGGGCTTTCAGCAGTACTTC.